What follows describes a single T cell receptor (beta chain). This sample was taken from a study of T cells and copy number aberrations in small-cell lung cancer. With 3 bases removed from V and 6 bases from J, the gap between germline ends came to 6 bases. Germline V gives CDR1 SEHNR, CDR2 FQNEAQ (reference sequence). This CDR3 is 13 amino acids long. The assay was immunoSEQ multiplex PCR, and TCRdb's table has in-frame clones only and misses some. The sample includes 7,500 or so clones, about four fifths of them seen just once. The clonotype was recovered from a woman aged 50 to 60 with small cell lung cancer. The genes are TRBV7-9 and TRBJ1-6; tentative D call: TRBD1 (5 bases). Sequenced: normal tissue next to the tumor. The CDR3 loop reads CASSFGANSPLHF. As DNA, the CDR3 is TGTGCCAGCAGCTTCGGGGCTAATTCACCCCTCCACTTT.